This T cell receptor beta chain was captured in a study of shared clonotypes between healthy human individuals. Study at large: CD4 naive and CD4 memory each took three plates per donor, while CD8 naive took two and CD8 memory one.

Trimming removed 6 bases from V and 4 bases from J, with 10 bases in between. In germline, CDR1 is SGHTA, CDR2 FQGNSA. The CDR3 runs 12 residues. Produced via immunoSEQ multiplex PCR; TCRdb's table is partial and in-frame only. The sample comprises millions of clones, approximately 93% of which are singletons, and approximately 0.4% rests with the top ten. Concerning this clone itself: Antigen unknown.

Overall study findings and caveats: Generally, naive subsets came out with larger estimated richness than memory subsets.

The rearrangement uses TRBV7-2 and TRBJ2-7; D ambiguous. Sequenced: naive CD4+ T cells from PBMCs. Subset meaning: CD45RA+ positively selected. The receptor's source is a young man in good health. Some clones in this sample may be carry-over from other donors' samples. Here the CDR3 reads CASSPKRYEQYF. As DNA, the CDR3 is TGTGCCAGCAGTCCCAAAAGGTACGAGCAGTACTTC.